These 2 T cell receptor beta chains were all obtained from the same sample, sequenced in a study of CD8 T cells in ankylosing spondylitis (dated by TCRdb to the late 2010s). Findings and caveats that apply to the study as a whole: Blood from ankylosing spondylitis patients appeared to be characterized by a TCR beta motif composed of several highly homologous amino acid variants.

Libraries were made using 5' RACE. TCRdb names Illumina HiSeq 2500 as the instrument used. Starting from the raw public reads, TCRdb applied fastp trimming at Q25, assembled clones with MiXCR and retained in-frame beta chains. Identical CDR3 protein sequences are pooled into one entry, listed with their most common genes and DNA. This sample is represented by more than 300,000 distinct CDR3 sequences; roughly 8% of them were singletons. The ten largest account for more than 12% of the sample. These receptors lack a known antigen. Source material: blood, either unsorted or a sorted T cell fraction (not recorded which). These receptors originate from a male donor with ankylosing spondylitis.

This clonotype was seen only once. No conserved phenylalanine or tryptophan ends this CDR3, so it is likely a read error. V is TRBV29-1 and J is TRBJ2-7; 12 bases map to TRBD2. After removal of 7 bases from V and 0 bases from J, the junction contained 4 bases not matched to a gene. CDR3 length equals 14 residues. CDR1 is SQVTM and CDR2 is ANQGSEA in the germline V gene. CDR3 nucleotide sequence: TGCAGCGCCGCTAGCGGGAGGGACTCCTACGAGCAGTACTTG. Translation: CSAASGRDSYEQYL.

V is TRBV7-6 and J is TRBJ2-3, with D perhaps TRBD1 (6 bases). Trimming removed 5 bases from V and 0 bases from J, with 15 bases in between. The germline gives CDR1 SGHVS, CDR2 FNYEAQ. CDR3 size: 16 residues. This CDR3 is CASSPGTYLSTDTQYF. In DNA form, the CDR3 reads TGTGCCAGCAGCCCGGGGACATACCTTAGCACAGATACGCAGTATTTT.